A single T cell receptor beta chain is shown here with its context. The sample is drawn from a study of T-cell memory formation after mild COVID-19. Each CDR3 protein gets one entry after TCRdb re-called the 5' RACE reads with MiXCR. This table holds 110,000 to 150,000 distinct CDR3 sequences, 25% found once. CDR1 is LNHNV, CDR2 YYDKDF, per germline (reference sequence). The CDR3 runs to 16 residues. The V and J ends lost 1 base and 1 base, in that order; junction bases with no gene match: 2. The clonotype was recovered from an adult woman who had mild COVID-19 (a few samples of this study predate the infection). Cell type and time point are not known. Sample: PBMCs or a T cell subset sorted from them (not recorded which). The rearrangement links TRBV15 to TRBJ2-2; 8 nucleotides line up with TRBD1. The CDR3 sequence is CATSRAGTGNTGELFF. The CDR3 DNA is TGTGCCACCAGCAGAGCCGGGACAGGGAACACCGGGGAGCTGTTTTTT.